The sequence of this TCR beta chain was determined in a study of regulatory T cells in long-lasting Graves disease. At least ten counts were recorded for this clonotype. As yet, its antigen is unknown. CDR3-region Arm-PCR and iRepertoire HTBI primers produced the TCR beta libraries. TCRdb called the multiplex PCR reads again in MiXCR, with one record for every CDR3 protein. The sample holds roughly 440,000 distinct CDR3 sequences, about 16% seen once. Study observations and caveats: Persistent disease was associated with favored TRBV28 usage and with favored use of TRBJ1-2 and TRBJ2-5.

This CDR3 has 13 amino acids. Trimming pared 4 bases from V and 2 bases from J, leaving 7 bases between. The time point here: newly diagnosed GD, antithyroid drugs for less than 3 months. TCR sequences were obtained from RNA taken from PBMCs. The sample was also reused in another study, on T cells in Graves' hyperthyroidism and ophthalmopathy. Turning to that study: HTBI primers were used for first-round RT-PCR of the TCR CDR3.

The chain links TRBV12-3 or TRBV12-4 to TRBJ2-3; D remains unclear. This receptor was identified in a woman between 18 and 30 years old with Graves disease. The sequences come from peripheral blood mononuclear cells (PBMCs), collected at new diagnosis, from a patient treated with antithyroid drugs. The CDR3 reads CASSSRITDTQYF. Written as DNA, the CDR3 is TGTGCCAGCAGTTCTCGAATCACAGATACGCAGTATTTT.